This T cell receptor beta chain comes out of a study of cytomegalovirus exposure and HLA in healthy donors. Per the germline V gene, CDR1 is SGHNT and CDR2 is YENEEA. The germline V and J ends were trimmed by 1 base and 9 bases, with 19 bases remaining between them. This CDR3 contains 16 residues. Clones were sequenced by immunoSEQ multiplex PCR, and TCRdb holds only the in-frame ones, with some missing. The repertoire holds about 150,000 clones, with roughly 92% as singletons. Of note for this clone: What it recognizes is unknown.

Study-wide points: The study put 150 to 200 TCR beta chains on its list as cytomegalovirus-associated. According to a subsequent analysis, TCR clusters identified in the first cohort showed a tendency to co-occur across the 120 or so validation repertoires. Many donors carried some public TCRs, although rarity characterized most TCR sequences.

Sequences were obtained from PBMCs. The V and J genes are TRBV11-3 and TRBJ2-1; D perhaps matches TRBD2 (6 bases). The sequence came from a man aged 18-30 years in good health and CMV-seronegative. CDR3 nucleotides: TGTGCCAGCAGCTTAGTGGGCGGGAAAAGTTTGGGTGAGCAGTTCTTC. Its protein is CASSLVGGKSLGEQFF.